The source of this T cell receptor beta chain is a study of blood T cell repertoires in COVID-19. Overall study context: Acute and convalescent COVID-19 specimens originated in the United States, Italy and Spain. Sources were T cells, B-cell-depleted T cells, or PBMCs; the material itself was cDNA or gDNA.

The CDR3 extends over 20 amino acids. Losses at the gene ends were 4 bases for V and 4 bases for J; bases not matched to a gene: 13. Germline values: CDR1 GTSNPN, CDR2 SVGIG (reference sequence). As processed by the authors: Reference gene primer amplification gave nucleated cell count estimates. Here immunoSEQ multiplex PCR was the method, and the copy in TCRdb shows in-frame clones only, minus some. The V and J calls and the clone size are those of that table, but D and trimming were determined from the DNA. The table has 180,000 or so clones, 70% to 90% seen once. The chain has TRBV30 and TRBJ2-6, with TRBD2 identical over 16 bases. The sample was peripheral blood. The TCR sequence derives from a woman of 80 years or more with acute or convalescent COVID-19. The CDR3 DNA reads as TGTGCCTGGATCCCACCGGGACTAGCGGGAGGGCCGGTGGGGGCCAACGTCCTGACTTTC. This translates into CAWIPPGLAGGPVGANVLTF. The whole variable domain, filled in from reference TRBV30 and TRBJ2-6, reads SQTIHQWPATLVQPVGSPLSLECTVEGTSNPNLYWYRQAAGRGLQLLFYSVGIGQISSEVPQNLSASRPQDRQFILSSKKLLLSDSGFYLCAWIPPGLAGGPVGANVLTFGAGSRLTVL.